The 2 T cell receptor beta chains below come from one sample, sequenced in a study of beta chain features in type 1 diabetes. The whole isolated RNA underwent reverse transcription, so sequencing captured expressed TCRB transcripts. Only in-frame clones appear in the TCRdb table, and some are missing; sequencing was by immunoSEQ multiplex PCR. The data hold approximately 140,000 clones, with 6.9% observed a single time. Sequencing used central memory CD4+ T cells from blood. These receptors all stem from a young woman in good health.

This chain uses TRBV7-2 with TRBJ1-5; D may be TRBD1 (5 bases). This CDR3 is built from 15 residues. The V gene's germline CDR1 is SGHTA and CDR2 FQGNSA. V dropped 2 bases and J dropped 4 bases, with 12 bases sitting between them. The CDR3 region has the DNA TGTGCCAGCAGCTTACAGGGAGCGGGGAATCAGCCCCAGCATTTT. It is translated as CASSLQGAGNQPQHF. The complete variable domain, with remaining parts taken from reference TRBV7-2 and TRBJ1-5, reads GAGVSQSPSNKVTEKGKDVELRCDPISGHTALYWYRQSLGQGLEFLIYFQGNSAPDKSGLPSDRFSAERTGGSVSTLTIQRTQQEDSAVYLCASSLQGAGNQPQHFGDGTRLSIL.

This clone was seen a handful of times. This chain connects TRBV5-1 to TRBJ2-1; 12 bases fit TRBD1. Unmatched junction bases numbered 11, after V lost 2 bases and J lost 8 bases. CDR3 size: 17 residues. Germline values: CDR1 SGHRS, CDR2 YFSETQ. The CDR3 sequence is CASSFGGLGQGADEQFF. The CDR3 DNA reads as TGCGCCAGCAGCTTCGGAGGACTGGGACAGGGGGCGGATGAGCAGTTCTTC. The full variable domain, rest sourced from reference TRBV5-1 and TRBJ2-1, is KAGVTQTPRYLIKTRGQQVTLSCSPISGHRSVSWYQQTPGQGLQFLFEYFSETQRNKGNFPGRFSGRQFSNSRSEMNVSTLELGDSALYLCASSFGGLGQGADEQFFGPGTRLTVL.